This is a list of T cell receptor beta chains from one sample in a study of blood T cell repertoires in COVID-19. Only in-frame clones appear in the TCRdb table, and some are missing; sequencing was by immunoSEQ multiplex PCR. The sample lists about 98,000 clones; roughly 85% were seen once. The sample taken for sequencing was peripheral blood. Every receptor here comes from a man in his sixties or seventies with acute or convalescent COVID-19. Both conserved end residues are part of each CDR3. The D gene is left open where the match is weak.

j_call v_call d_call cdr3_nt cdr3_aa
TRBJ2-7 TRBV29-1 NA TGCAGCGTTGCAGGAAGCTCCTACGAGCAGTACTTC CSVAGSSYEQYF
TRBJ1-2 TRBV13 NA TGTGCCAGCAGCTTAGGCCGAGGCAGCCGCTATGGCTACACCTTC CASSLGRGSRYGYTF
TRBJ2-6 TRBV7-3 TRBD1 TGTGCCAGCAGCTACGGACAGGTCGCCTCTGGGGCCAACGTCCTGACTTTC CASSYGQVASGANVLTF
TRBJ1-1 TRBV28 NA TGTGCCAGCACTTGGGGCCAGGTGAACGAAGCTTTCTTT CASTWGQVNEAFF
TRBJ2-3 TRBV11-2 NA TGTGCCAGCAGCTTAGATCCCGTTCCTAGCACAGATACGCAGTATTTT CASSLDPVPSTDTQYF
TRBJ1-2 TRBV4-1 NA TGCGCCAGCAGCCAACTCCAGGGCCGTGGCTACACCTTC CASSQLQGRGYTF
TRBJ2-6 TRBV11-1 TRBD1 TGTGCCAGCAGTAGACAGGGGGCAGTCGGGGCCAACGTCCTGACTTTC CASSRQGAVGANVLTF
TRBJ1-6 TRBV18 TRBD1 TGTGCCAGCTCACCCTATGACAGGGGCAATTCACCCCTCCACTTT CASSPYDRGNSPLHF
TRBJ1-2 TRBV5-5 NA TGTGCCAGCAGCTTGGACAGCACCTATGGCTACACCTTC CASSLDSTYGYTF
TRBJ2-3 TRBV28 TRBD1 TGTGCCATACGACAGGGGGCGGATACGCAGTATTTT CAIRQGADTQYF
TRBJ1-1 TRBV2 NA TGTGCCAGCAGTCCGGGGGATGGCACTGAAGCTTTCTTT CASSPGDGTEAFF
TRBJ2-5 TRBV6-5 NA TGTGCCAGCAGTTACTCGACTAGACAAGAGACCCAGTACTTC CASSYSTRQETQYF
TRBJ2-1 TRBV9 NA TGTGCCAGCAGCGGGGTATCAGGGCAGGACAATGAGCAGTTCTTC CASSGVSGQDNEQFF